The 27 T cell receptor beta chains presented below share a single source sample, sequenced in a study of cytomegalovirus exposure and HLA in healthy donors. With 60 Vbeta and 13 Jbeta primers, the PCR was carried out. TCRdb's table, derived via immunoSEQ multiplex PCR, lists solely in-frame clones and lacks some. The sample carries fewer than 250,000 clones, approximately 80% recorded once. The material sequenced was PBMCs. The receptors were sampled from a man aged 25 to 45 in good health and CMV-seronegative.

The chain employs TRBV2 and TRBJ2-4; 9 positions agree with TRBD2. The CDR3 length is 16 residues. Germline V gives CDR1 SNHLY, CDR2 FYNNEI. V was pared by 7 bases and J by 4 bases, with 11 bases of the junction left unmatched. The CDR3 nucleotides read TGTGCCAGCATGAGGCGGGGGGGGACTGGTAAAAACATTCAGTACTTC. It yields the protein CASMRRGGTGKNIQYF.

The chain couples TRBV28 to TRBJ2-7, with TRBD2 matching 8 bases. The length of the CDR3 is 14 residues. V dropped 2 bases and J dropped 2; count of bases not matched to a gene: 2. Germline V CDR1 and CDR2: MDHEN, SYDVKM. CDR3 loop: CASSLAGGPYEQYF. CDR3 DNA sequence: TGTGCCAGCAGTTTAGCGGGGGGCCCCTACGAGCAGTACTTC.

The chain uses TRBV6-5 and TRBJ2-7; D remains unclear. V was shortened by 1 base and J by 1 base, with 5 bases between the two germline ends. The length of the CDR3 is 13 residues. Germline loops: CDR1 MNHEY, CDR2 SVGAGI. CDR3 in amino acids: CASSYFQSYEQYF. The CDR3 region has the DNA TGTGCCAGCAGTTACTTTCAGTCCTACGAGCAGTACTTC.

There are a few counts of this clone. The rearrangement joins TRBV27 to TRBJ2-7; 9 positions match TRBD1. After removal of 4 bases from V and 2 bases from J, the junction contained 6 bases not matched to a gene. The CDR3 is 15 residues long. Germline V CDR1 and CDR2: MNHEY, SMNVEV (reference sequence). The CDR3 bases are TGTGCCAGCAGTTCTGGACAGGGGTTCCCCTACGAGCAGTACTTC. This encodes CASSSGQGFPYEQYF.

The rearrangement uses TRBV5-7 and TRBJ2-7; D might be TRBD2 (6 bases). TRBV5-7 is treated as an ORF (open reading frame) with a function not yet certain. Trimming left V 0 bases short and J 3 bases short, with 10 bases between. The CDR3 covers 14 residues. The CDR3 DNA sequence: TGTGCCAGCAGCTTGGCGGAGGGTGACTACGAGCAGTACTTC. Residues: CASSLAEGDYEQYF.

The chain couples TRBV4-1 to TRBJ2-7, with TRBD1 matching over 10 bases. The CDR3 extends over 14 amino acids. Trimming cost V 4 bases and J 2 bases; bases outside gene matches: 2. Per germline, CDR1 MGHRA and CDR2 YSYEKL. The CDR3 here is CASSRGQGTYEQYF. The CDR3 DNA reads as TGCGCCAGCAGCCGGGGACAGGGGACCTACGAGCAGTACTTC.

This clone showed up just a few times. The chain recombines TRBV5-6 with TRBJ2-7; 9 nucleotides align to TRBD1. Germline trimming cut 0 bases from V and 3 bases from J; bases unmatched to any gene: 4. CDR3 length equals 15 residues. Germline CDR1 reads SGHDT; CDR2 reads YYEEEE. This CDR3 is CASSLVGDRDYEQYF. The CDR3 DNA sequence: TGTGCCAGCAGCTTGGTGGGGGACAGGGACTACGAGCAGTACTTC.

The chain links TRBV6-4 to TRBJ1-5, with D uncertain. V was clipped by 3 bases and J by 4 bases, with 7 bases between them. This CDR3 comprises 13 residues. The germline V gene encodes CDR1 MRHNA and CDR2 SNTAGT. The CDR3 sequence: CASSDGENQPQHF. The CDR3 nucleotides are TGTGCCAGCAGTGATGGGGAGAATCAGCCCCAGCATTTT.

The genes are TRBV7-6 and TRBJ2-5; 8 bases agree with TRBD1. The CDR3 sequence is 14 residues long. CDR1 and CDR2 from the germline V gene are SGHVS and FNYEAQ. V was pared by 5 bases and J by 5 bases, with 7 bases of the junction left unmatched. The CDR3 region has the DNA TGTGCCAGCAGCGCAACAGGGGGAAGTGAGACCCAGTACTTC. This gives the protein CASSATGGSETQYF.

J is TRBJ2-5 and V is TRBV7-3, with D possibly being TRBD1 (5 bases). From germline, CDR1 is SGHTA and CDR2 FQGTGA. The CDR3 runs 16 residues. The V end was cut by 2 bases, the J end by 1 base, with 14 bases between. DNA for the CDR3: TGTGCCAGCAGCTTACAGGTGGCAGGGCCCCAAGAGACCCAGTACTTC. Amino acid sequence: CASSLQVAGPQETQYF.

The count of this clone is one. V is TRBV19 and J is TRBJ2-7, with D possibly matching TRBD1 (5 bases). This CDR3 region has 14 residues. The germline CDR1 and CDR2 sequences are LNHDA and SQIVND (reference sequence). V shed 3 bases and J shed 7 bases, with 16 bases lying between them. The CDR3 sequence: CASSIQGSAREQYF. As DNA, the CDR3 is TGTGCCAGTAGTATCCAGGGATCGGCTCGGGAGCAGTACTTC.

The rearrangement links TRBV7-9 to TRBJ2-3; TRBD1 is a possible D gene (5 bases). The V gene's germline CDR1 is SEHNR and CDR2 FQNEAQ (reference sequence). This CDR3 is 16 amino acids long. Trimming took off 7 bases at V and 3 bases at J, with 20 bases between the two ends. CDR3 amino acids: CASNQLGAEKTDTQYF. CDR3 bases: TGTGCCAGCAATCAACTTGGGGCGGAAAAAACAGATACGCAGTATTTT.

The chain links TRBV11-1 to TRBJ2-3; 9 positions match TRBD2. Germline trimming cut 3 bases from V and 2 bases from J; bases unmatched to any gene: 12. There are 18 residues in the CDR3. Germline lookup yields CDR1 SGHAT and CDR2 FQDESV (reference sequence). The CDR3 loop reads CASSFGGSGGYDTDTQYF. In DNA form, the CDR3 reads TGTGCCAGCAGCTTCGGTGGCAGCGGGGGGTACGACACAGATACGCAGTATTTT.

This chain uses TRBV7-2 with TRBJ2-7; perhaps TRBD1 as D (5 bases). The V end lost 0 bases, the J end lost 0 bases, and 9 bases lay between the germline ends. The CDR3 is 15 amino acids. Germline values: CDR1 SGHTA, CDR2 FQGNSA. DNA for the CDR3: TGTGCCAGCAGCTTAGCGTTGGGGCTCTCCTACGAGCAGTACTTC. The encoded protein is CASSLALGLSYEQYF.

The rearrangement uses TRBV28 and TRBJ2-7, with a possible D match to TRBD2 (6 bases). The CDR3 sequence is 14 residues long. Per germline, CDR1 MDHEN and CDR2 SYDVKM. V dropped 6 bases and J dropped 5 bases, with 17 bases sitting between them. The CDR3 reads CASRDAGRPNEQYF. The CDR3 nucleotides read TGTGCCAGCAGGGATGCAGGGAGGCCTAACGAGCAGTACTTC.

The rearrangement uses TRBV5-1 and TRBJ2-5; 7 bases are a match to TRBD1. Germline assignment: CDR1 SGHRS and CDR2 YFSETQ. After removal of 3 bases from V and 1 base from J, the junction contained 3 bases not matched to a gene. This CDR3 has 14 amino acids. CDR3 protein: CASSSGTAQETQYF. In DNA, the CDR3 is TGCGCCAGCAGCTCCGGGACAGCCCAAGAGACCCAGTACTTC.

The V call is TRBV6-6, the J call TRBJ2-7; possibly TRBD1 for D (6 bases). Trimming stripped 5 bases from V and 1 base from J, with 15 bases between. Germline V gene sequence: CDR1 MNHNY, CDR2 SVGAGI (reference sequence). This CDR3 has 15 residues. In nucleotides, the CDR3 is TGTGCCAGCAGTAAAACAGGGCTTGGTTCCTACGAGCAGTACTTC. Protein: CASSKTGLGSYEQYF.

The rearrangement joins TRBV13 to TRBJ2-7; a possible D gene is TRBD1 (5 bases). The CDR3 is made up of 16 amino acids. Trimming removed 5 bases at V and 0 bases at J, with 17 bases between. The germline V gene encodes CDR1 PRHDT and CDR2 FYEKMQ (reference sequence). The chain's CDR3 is CASSPVKGPSSYEQYF. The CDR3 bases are TGTGCCAGCAGCCCCGTGAAGGGGCCAAGCTCCTACGAGCAGTACTTC.

CDR3 DNA sequence: TGTGCCAGCAGCACCACCGGGGGTGATAATGAAAAACTGTTTTTT. As protein: CASSTTGGDNEKLFF. The V and J genes are TRBV27 and TRBJ1-4, with a weak D call TRBD1 (5 bases). The CDR3 consists of 15 residues. V lost 6 bases and J lost 4, with 15 bases in between. Germline CDR1 reads MNHEY; CDR2 reads SMNVEV (reference sequence).

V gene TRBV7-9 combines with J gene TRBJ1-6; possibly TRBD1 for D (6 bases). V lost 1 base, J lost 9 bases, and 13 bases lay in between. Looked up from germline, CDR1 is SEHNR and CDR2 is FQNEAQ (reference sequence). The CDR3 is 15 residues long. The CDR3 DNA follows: TGTGCCAGCAGCTTAGAGCGGGGGCGAGGTTCACCCCTCCACTTT. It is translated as CASSLERGRGSPLHF.

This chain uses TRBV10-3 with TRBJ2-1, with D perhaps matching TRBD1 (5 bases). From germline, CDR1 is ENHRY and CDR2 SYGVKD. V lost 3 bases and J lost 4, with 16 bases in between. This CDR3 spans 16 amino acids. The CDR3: CAISEGDGGIYNEQFF. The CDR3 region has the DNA TGTGCCATCAGTGAAGGGGATGGTGGGATTTACAATGAGCAGTTCTTC.

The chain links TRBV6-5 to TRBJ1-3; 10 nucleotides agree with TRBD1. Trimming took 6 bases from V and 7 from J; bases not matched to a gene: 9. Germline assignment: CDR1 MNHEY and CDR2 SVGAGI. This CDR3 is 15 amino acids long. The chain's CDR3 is CASRSDRGSGNTIYF. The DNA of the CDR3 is TGTGCCAGCAGATCGGACAGGGGGTCCGGGAACACCATATATTTT.

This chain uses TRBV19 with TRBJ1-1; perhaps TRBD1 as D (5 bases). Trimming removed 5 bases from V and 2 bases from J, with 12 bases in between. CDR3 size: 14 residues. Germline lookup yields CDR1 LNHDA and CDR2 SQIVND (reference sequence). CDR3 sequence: CASSVTATNTEAFF. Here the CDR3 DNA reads TGTGCCAGTAGTGTGACAGCTACAAACACTGAAGCTTTCTTT.

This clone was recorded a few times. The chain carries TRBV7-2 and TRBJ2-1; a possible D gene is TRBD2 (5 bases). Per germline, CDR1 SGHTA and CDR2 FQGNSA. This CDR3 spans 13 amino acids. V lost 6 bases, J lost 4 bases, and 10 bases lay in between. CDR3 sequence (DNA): TGTGCCAGCAGTTTTTCGGGGTACAATGAGCAGTTCTTC. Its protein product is CASSFSGYNEQFF.

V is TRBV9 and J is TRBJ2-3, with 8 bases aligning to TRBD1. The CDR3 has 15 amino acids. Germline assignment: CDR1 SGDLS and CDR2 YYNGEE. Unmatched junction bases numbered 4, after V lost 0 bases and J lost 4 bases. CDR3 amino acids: CASSVEPGGADTQYF. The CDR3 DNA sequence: TGTGCCAGCAGCGTAGAACCAGGGGGCGCAGATACGCAGTATTTT.

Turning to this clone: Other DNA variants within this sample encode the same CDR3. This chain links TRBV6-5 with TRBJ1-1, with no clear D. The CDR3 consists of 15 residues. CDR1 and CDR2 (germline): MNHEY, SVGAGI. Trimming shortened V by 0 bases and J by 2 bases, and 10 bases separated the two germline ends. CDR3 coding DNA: TGTGCCAGCAGTTACTCGAGAGGTGGAAACACTGAAGCTTTCTTT. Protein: CASSYSRGGNTEAFF.

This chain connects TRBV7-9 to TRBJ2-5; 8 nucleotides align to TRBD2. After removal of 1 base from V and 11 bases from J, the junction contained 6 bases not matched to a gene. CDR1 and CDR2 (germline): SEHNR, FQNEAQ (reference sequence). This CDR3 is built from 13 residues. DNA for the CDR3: TGTGCCAGCAGCTTAGAAACGGGGGGGGAGCAGTACTTC. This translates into CASSLETGGEQYF.